The T cell receptor (beta chain) under discussion was sequenced for a study of shared clonotypes between healthy human individuals. A word on this clone: Its antigen remains unidentified.

CDR1 SGHRS and CDR2 YFSETQ come from the germline V gene. CDR3 length: 15 residues. Trimming took 4 bases from V and 9 from J; bases not matched to a gene: 8. Study-level findings and limits: Sampling covered blood only; tissue repertoires likely differ. Non-shared clonotypes showed lower generation probabilities than clonotypes common to all four donors. Roughly 5% of naive CD4 clonotypes were shared across four donors.

Profiled with immunoSEQ multiplex PCR; TCRdb holds only in-frame clones, not every one. The profile shows 950,000 to 1,300,000 clones, around 76% of them singletons. The clonotype comes from a man aged 18 to 30 in good health. This chain joins TRBV5-1 and TRBJ1-6; TRBD1 agrees at 9 bases. The sequencing sample was made of memory CD4+ T cells sorted from blood. Regarding subset: CD45RA-negative fraction. The CDR3 DNA reads TGCGCCAGCAGCCCAGGGGGACAGGGAGGTTCACCCCTCCACTTT. Translation: CASSPGGQGGSPLHF.